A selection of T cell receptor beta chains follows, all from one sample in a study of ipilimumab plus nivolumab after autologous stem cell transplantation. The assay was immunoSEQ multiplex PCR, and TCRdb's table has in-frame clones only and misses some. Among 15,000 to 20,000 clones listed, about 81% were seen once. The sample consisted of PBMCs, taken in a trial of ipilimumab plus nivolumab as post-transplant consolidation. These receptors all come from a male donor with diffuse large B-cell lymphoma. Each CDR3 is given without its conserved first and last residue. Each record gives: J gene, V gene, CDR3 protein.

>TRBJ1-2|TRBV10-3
AISEFESQGTYGYT
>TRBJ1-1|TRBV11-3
ASSPTQGRNTEAF
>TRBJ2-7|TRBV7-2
ASSLQVGYEQY
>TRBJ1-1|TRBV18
ASSPPAANTEAF
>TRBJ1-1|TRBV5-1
ASSLSSGGKGTEAF
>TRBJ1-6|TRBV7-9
ASSLDLDNSPLH
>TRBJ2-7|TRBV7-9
ASSRFEASGERDEQY
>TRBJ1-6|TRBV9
ASSLEGGNSPLH
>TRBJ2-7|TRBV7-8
ASSLRRVSSYEQY
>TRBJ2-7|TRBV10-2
ASLTDREEQY
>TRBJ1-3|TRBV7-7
ASSFDPGNTIY
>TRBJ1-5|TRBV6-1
ASSDTGFDEPQH
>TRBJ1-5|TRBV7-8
ASSSLSRFGNQPQH
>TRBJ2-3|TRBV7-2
ASSFGQRGGYDTQY
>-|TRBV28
ASSDNYEQY
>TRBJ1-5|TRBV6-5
ASSPGYQPQH
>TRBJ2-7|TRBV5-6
ASSPRIAGGYEQY
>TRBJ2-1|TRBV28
ASSWTGEDEQF
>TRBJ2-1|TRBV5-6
ASSNNRGREQF
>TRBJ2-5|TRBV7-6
ASSLAGPPAETQY
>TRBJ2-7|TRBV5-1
ASSIQGGIDEQY
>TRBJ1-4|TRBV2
ASRAFTGANEKLF
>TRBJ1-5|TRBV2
ASTRDRGSNQPQH
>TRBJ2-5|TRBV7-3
ASSSVSGKGISETQY
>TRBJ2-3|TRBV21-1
ARPRQGSGGSTPTDTQY
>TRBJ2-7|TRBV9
ASSAYPGAWTT
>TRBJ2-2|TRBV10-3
AISPIAGAMAGELF
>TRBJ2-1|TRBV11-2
ASSLGPDEQF
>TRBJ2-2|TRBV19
ASSSGLNTGELF
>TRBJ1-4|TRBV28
ASRDRGTATNEKLF
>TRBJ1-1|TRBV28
ASMGTEAF
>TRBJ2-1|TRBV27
ASSPDQTYNEQF
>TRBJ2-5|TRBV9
ASSVYGTSGGETQY
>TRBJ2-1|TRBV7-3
AGKTPSCYNEQF
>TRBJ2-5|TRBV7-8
ASSSGGVGRETQY
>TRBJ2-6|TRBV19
ASSPPAFSGANVLT
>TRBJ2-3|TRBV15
ATSRPGTTDTQY
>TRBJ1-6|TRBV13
ASTPWAGSNSPLH
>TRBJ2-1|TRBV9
ASSVGPQGAHEQF
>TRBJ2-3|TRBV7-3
ASSQRLEGTQY
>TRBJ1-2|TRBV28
ASSPISLEWGYGYT
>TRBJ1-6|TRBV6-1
ASSFFNSPLH
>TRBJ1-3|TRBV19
ASSISQARGNTIY
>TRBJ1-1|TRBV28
ASSSTQQGAGEAF
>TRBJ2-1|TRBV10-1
ASTPGYEQF
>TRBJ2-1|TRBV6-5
ASSLENEQF
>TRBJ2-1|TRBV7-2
ASSLDRHNEQF
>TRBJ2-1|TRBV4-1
ASSERTGGPYNEQF
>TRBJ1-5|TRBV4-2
ASSQQGQGNQPQH
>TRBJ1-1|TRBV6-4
ASSPSGGGGSEAF